The clone carrying this T cell receptor (beta chain) was seen only a few times. The CDR3 runs to 14 residues. Germline V lookup: CDR1 SGHRS, CDR2 YFSETQ. Trimming took off 4 bases at V and 14 bases at J, with 22 bases between the two ends. During its preparation, the TCRbeta library received unique molecular identifiers. TCRdb itself ran the PCR reads through MiXCR, one entry per CDR3 protein. The sample gives approximately 210,000 distinct CDR3 sequences, under 20% of which show up once; around 44% is in the top ten. This entry comes from a study of T-cell reconstitution after alpha-beta-depleted transplantation in children.

This chain uses TRBV5-1 with TRBJ2-1; D may correspond to TRBD1 or TRBD2 (5 bases each). The receptor was isolated from a male patient aged 2-9 years who had a stem cell transplant for acute lymphoblastic leukemia, so the T cells may come from the graft donor. The source material was PBMCs, mostly from graft donor cells, sampled 360 days after TCRalphabeta/CD19-depleted stem cell transplant. The CDR3 loop is CASSPLTGTPKEFF. The CDR3 DNA reads TGCGCCAGCAGCCCATTAACCGGGACCCCTAAGGAGTTCTTC.